This T cell receptor beta chain is drawn from a study of cytomegalovirus exposure and HLA in healthy donors. Germline V gives CDR1 GTSNPN, CDR2 SVGIG (reference sequence). The CDR3 loop spans 11 amino acids. Trimming took 2 bases from V and 5 from J, leaving 3 bases between them. Researchers ran the PCR with 60 Vbeta and 13 Jbeta primers. The data were produced by immunoSEQ multiplex PCR, yet TCRdb's version contains in-frame clones alone and is incomplete. The table includes around 100,000 clones, 79% detected once. This sequence joins TRBV30 and TRBJ1-4, with D unresolved. The sample comprised PBMCs. This receptor was obtained from a female donor in good health and CMV-seropositive. CDR3 sequence: CAWSLNEKLFF. CDR3 nucleotides: TGTGCCTGGAGTCTAAATGAAAAACTGTTTTTT.